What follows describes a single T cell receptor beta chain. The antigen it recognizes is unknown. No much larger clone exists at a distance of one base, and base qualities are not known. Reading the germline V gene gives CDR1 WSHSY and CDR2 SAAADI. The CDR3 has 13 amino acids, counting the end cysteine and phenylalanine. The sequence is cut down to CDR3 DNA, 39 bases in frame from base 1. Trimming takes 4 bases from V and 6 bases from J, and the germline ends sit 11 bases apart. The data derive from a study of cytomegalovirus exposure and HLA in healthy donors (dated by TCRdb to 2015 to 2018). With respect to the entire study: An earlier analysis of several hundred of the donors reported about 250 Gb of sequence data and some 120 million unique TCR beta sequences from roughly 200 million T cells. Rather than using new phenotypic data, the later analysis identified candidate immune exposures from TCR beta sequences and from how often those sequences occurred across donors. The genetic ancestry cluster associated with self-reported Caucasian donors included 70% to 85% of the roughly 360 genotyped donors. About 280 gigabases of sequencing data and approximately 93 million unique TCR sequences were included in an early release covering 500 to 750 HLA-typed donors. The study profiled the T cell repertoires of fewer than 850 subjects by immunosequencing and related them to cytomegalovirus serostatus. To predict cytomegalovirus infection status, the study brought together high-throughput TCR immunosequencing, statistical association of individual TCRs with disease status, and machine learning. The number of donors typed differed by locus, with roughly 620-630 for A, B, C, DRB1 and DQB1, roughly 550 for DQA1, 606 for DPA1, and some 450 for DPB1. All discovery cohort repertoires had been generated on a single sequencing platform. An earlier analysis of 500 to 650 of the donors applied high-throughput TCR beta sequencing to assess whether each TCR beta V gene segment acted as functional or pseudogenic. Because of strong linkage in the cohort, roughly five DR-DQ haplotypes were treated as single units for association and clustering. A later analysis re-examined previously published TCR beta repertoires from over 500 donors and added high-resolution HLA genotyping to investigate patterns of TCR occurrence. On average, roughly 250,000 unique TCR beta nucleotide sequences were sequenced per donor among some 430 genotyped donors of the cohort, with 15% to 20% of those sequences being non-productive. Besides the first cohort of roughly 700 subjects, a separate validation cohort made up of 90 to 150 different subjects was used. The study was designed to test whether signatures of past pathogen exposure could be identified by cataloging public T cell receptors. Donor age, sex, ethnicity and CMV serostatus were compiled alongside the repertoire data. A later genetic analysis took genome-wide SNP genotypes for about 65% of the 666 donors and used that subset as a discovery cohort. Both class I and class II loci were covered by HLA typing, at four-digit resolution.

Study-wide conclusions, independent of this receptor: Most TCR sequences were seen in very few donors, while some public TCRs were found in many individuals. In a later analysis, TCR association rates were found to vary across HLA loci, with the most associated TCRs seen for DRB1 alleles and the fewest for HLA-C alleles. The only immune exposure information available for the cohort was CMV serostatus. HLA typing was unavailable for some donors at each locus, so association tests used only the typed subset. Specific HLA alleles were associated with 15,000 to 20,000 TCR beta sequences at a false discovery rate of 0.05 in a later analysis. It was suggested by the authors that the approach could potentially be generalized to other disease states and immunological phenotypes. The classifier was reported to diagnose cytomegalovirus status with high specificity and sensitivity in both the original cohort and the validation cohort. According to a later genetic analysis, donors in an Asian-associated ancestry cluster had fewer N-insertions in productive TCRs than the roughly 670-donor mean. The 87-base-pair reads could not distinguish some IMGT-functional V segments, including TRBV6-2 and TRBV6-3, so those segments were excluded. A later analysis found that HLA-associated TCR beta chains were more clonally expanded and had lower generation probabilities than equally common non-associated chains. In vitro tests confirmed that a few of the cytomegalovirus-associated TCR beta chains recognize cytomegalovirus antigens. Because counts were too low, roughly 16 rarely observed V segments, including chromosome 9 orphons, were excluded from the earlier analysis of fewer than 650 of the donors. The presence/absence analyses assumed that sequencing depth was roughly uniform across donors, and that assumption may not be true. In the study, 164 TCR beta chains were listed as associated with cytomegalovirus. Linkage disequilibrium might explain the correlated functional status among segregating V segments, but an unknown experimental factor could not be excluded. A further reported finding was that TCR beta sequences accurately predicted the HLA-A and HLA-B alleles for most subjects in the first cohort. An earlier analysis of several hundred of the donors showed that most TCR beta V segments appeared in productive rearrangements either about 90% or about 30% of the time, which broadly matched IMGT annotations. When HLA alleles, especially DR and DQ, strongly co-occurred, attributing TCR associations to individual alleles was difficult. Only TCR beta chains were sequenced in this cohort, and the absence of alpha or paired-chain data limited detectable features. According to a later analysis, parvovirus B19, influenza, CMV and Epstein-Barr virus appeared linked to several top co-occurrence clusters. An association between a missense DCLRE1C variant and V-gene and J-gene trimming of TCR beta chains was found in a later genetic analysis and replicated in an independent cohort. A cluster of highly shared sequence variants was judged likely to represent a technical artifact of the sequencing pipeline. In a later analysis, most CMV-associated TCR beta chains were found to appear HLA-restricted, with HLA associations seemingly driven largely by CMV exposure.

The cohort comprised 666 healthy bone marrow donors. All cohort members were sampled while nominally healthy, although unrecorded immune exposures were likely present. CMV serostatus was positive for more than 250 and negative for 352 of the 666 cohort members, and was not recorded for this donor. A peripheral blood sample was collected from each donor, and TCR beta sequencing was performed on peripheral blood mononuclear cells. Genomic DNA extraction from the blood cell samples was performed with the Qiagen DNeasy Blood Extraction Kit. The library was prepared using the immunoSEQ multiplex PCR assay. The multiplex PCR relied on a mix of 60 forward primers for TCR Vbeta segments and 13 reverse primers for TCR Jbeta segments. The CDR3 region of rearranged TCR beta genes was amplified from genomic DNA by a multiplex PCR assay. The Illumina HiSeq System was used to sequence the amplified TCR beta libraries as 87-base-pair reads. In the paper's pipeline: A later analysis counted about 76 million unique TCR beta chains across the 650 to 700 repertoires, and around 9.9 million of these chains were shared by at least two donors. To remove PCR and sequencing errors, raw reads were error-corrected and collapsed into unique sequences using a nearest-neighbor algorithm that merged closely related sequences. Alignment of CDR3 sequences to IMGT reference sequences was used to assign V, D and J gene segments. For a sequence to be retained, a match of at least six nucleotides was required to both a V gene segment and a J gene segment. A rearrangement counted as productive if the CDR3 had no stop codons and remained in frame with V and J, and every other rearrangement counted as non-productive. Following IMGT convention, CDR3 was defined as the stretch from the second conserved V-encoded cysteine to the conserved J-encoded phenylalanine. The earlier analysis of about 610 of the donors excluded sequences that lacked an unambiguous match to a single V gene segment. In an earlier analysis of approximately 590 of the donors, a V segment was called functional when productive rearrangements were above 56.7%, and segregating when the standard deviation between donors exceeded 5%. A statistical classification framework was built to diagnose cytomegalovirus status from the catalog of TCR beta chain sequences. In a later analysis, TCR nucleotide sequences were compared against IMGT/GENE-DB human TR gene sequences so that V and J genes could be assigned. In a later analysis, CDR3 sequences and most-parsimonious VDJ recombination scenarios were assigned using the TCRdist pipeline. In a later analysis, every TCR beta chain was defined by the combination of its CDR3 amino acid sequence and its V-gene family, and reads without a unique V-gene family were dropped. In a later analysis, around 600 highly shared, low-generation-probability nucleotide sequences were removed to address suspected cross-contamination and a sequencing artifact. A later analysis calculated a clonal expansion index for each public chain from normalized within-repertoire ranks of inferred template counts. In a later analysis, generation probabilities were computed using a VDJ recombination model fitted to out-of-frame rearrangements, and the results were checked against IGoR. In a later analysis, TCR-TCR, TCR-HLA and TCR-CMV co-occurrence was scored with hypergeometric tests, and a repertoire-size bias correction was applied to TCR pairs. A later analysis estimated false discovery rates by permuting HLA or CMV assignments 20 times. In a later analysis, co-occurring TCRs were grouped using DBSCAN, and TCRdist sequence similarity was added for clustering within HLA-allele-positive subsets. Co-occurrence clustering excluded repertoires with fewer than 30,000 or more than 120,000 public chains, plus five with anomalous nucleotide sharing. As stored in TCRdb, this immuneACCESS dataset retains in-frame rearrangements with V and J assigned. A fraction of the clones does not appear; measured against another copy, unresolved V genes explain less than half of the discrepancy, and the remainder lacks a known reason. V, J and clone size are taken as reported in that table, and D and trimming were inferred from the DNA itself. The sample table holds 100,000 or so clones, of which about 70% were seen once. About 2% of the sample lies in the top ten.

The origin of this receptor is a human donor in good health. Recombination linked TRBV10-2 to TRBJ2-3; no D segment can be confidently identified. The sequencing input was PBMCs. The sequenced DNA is TGCGCCAGCAGTGGTAGAAACTCGGATACGCAGTATTTT. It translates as CASSGRNSDTQYF.